A single sample gave rise to the 3 T cell receptor beta chains below, sequenced in a study of molecular identifiers for immune sequencing clone quantification. TCRdb fed the PCR reads into MiXCR, producing one record per CDR3 protein. The table lists about 65,000 distinct CDR3 sequences, less than 20% of them singletons. Sequencing input: naive CD8+ T cells from blood, with Jurkat cell RNA spiked in. The sample's subset: FACS-sorted CD8+CD4-CCR7+CD45RA+ naive T cells. The receptors stem from a human donor in good health. Some libraries in this study had Jurkat cell RNA spiked in.

Remarks on this clonotype: The junction differs from germline at one of its ends, possibly a read error. The chain joins TRBV15 to TRBJ2-3; possibly TRBD1 or TRBD2 for D (6 bases each). This CDR3 spans 20 amino acids. Germline-derived CDR1 and CDR2 are LNHNV and YYDKDF (reference sequence). The CDR3 spells CATCRAWSVAEGGITDTQYF. The CDR3 DNA is TGTGCCACCTGCAGAGCGTGGTCGGTAGCGGAGGGGGGTATTACAGATACGCAGTATTTT.

This clonotype was picked up many times. The chain joins TRBV27 to TRBJ2-6; tentative D call: TRBD1 (6 bases). The ends were cut back, 5 bases at V and 0 bases at J, with 17 bases in the middle. Per the germline V gene, CDR1 is MNHEY and CDR2 is SMNVEV (reference sequence). The CDR3 is made up of 18 amino acids. The CDR3 is CASSLSQGWSSGANVLTF. CDR3 nucleotides: TGTGCCAGCAGTCTCTCTCAGGGGTGGAGCTCTGGGGCCAACGTCCTGACTTTC.

A word on this clonotype: A much more abundant neighbour one base away suggests this may be a read error. This rearrangement joins TRBV6-6 to TRBJ2-2; D is uncertain. Per the germline V gene, CDR1 is MNHNY and CDR2 is SVGAGI (reference sequence). This CDR3 has 13 residues. V was cut by 5 bases and J by 1 base, with 5 bases left in between. This CDR3 reads CASSHENTGELFF. The CDR3 DNA reads as TGTGCCAGCAGTCACGAGAACACCGGGGAGCTGTTTTTT.